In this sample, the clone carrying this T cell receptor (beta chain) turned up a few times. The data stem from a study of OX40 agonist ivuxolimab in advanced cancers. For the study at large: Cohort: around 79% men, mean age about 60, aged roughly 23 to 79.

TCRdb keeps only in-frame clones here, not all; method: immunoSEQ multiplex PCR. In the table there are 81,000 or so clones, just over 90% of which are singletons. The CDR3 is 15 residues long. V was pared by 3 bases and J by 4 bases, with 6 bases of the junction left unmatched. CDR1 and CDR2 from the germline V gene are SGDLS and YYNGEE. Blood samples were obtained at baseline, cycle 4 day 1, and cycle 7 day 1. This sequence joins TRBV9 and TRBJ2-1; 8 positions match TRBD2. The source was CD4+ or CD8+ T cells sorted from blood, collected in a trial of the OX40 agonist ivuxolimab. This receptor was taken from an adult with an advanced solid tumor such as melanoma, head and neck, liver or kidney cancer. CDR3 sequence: CASSATSDPYNEQFF. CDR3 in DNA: TGTGCCAGCAGCGCGACTAGCGACCCTTACAATGAGCAGTTCTTC.